Listed here are 27 T cell receptor beta chains from one sample, sequenced in a study of metastatic and nonmetastatic thyroid tumors. With MiXCR, TCRdb reprocessed the PCR reads. The sample comprises 16,000 or so clones, roughly 26% of which are singletons, and about 13% rests with the top ten. The entire patient cohort was treatment-naive prior to thyroid surgery. Specimen: tumor tissue. These TCRs come from a male donor with papillary thyroid cancer or a benign thyroid nodule (not recorded which). Some clones in this sample may be carry-over from other donors' samples.

This chain connects TRBV2 to TRBJ2-7, with D possibly being TRBD2 (6 bases). Germline-derived CDR1 and CDR2 are SNHLY and FYNNEI. V lost 4 bases to trimming and J lost 5 bases, with 18 bases between them. The CDR3 runs 15 residues. CDR3 region: CASSGRDPSLDEQYF. Written as DNA, the CDR3 is TGTGCCAGCAGTGGGCGGGACCCTTCACTTGACGAGCAGTACTTC.

The chain recombines TRBV11-2 with TRBJ2-2, with D uncertain. This CDR3 contains 13 residues. V was trimmed by 0 bases and J by 4 bases, leaving 3 bases between them. Per germline, CDR1 SGHAT and CDR2 FQNNGV. CDR3: CASSLDTTGELFF. The DNA for the CDR3 is TGTGCCAGCAGCTTAGATACCACCGGGGAGCTGTTTTTT.

By proportion, this clone is medium-sized. The CDR3 sequence: CASSYGTGRDEQYF. In nucleotides, the CDR3 is TGTGCCAGCAGTTACGGGACAGGGAGGGACGAGCAGTACTTC. The chain employs TRBV6-5 and TRBJ2-7; TRBD1 agrees at 9 bases. The V segment lost 2 bases and the J segment 5 bases; nucleotides outside the gene matches: 4. CDR3 length: 14 residues. Germline assignment: CDR1 MNHEY and CDR2 SVGAGI.

By frequency in the sample, this clone is medium-sized (0.01 to 0.1%). Other DNA sequences in the sample encode the same CDR3. The genes are TRBV27 and TRBJ2-7; D perhaps matches TRBD2 (5 bases). The CDR3 is 13 residues long. Trimming took off 5 bases at V and 6 bases at J, with 14 bases between the two ends. Per the germline V gene, CDR1 is MNHEY and CDR2 is SMNVEV (reference sequence). In DNA, the CDR3 is TGTGCCAGCAGTCCACTCCCCGGGGTCGAGCAGTACTTC. This translates into CASSPLPGVEQYF.

This clone is medium-sized. The chain uses TRBV28 and TRBJ2-7, with D possibly being TRBD2 (5 bases). Germline V gene lookup returns CDR1 MDHEN and CDR2 SYDVKM. Deletions cut 7 bases from V and 1 base from J, with 14 bases between. This CDR3 spans 14 amino acids. This CDR3 reads CASTPGRGSYEQYF. The CDR3 DNA follows: TGTGCCAGCACCCCAGGTCGGGGATCCTACGAGCAGTACTTC.

This clone ranks as medium-sized. The genes are TRBV6-1 and TRBJ1-2; TRBD1 is a possible D gene (5 bases). V lost 6 bases to trimming and J lost 6 bases, with 17 bases between them. Germline V CDR1 and CDR2: MNHNS, SASEGT. The CDR3 totals 14 residues. The CDR3 sequence is CASSPDLWGDGYTF. DNA of the CDR3: TGTGCCAGCAGCCCTGATTTGTGGGGGGATGGCTACACCTTC.

The CDR3 spells CASSEGADSNQPQHF. CDR3 bases: TGTGCCAGCAGTGAAGGGGCGGATAGCAATCAGCCCCAGCATTTT. The rearrangement links TRBV6-1 to TRBJ1-5; no clear D gene. This CDR3 is built from 15 residues. V gave up 1 base and J gave up 0 bases, with 7 bases separating them. Per germline, CDR1 MNHNS and CDR2 SASEGT.

This clone was seen many times. The chain uses TRBV7-3 and TRBJ2-1; D remains ambiguous. CDR3 length equals 11 residues. The germline V gene has CDR1 SGHTA and CDR2 FQGTGA. The V and J ends lost 6 bases and 7 bases respectively, with 7 bases between them. CDR3 DNA: TGTGCCAGCAGTGAAGGGAATGAGCAGTTCTTC. It specifies CASSEGNEQFF.

This clone rates as medium-sized. The chain has TRBV12-3 or TRBV12-4 and TRBJ1-5; D gene unclear. V was clipped by 3 bases and J by 4 bases, with 4 bases between them. CDR3 length: 12 residues. As DNA, the CDR3 is TGTGCCAGCAGTTTTTTGAATCAGCCCCAGCATTTT. It translates to CASSFLNQPQHF.

This clone was observed many times. The V gene is TRBV30, the J gene TRBJ1-4; the D is unclear. The CDR3 contains 14 residues. The germline V gene has CDR1 GTSNPN and CDR2 SVGIG (reference sequence). Trimming shortened V by 4 bases and J by 5 bases, and 14 bases separated the two germline ends. CDR3 nucleotides: TGTGCCTGGACCGGGTCCGCAATGAATGAAAAACTGTTTTTT. It encodes CAWTGSAMNEKLFF.

This clone was seen repeatedly, ten times or more. The chain links TRBV20-1 to TRBJ1-5, with unresolved D. Germline V gene sequence: CDR1 DFQATT, CDR2 SNEGSKA (reference sequence). Trimming stripped 2 bases from V and 3 bases from J, with 23 bases between. This CDR3 region has 18 residues. The CDR3 sequence: CSARSFVWAGTTNQPQHF. DNA for the CDR3: TGCAGTGCTAGATCTTTTGTGTGGGCAGGAACCACCAATCAGCCCCAGCATTTT.

This clone was counted many times. V and J are TRBV5-4 and TRBJ1-4; tentatively, D is TRBD1 (5 bases). V was trimmed by 0 bases and J by 4 bases, leaving 13 bases between them. The CDR3 contains 16 residues. The germline gives CDR1 SGHNT, CDR2 YYREEE (reference sequence). The CDR3: CASSLEAGRGNEKLFF. The CDR3 DNA reads TGTGCCAGCAGCTTGGAAGCGGGACGGGGTAATGAAAAACTGTTTTTT.

This clone was picked up a small number of times. Relative to the germline gene, one junction end is altered; a read error may explain this. The rearrangement joins TRBV27 to TRBJ2-3, with 8 bases identical to TRBD1. Germline-derived CDR1 and CDR2 are MNHEY and SMNVEV (reference sequence). The CDR3 loop spans 16 amino acids. CDR3 region: CASRVIGGIGTGTQYF. CDR3 DNA: TGTGCCAGCAGAGTTATCGGGGGCATTGGGACAGGTACGCAGTATTTT.

This clone appeared a single time. The chain links TRBV5-1 to TRBJ2-7; 7 nucleotides line up with TRBD2. After removal of 3 bases from V and 2 bases from J, the junction contained 11 bases not matched to a gene. Germline assignment: CDR1 SGHRS and CDR2 YFSETQ. There are 16 residues in the CDR3. DNA of the CDR3: TGCGCCAGCAGCTCGGTACCTGGACTAGGAACCTACGAGCAGTACTTC. It yields the protein CASSSVPGLGTYEQYF.

This clone was picked up many times. The V call is TRBV6-4, the J call TRBJ2-3, with 16 bases that match TRBD2. Germline-derived CDR1 and CDR2 are MRHNA and SNTAGT. Trimming cost V 6 bases and J 3 bases; bases outside gene matches: 6. The CDR3 consists of 17 residues. This CDR3 reads CASSEGTSGGETDTQYF. The CDR3, as DNA: TGTGCCAGCAGCGAGGGGACTAGCGGGGGGGAAACAGATACGCAGTATTTT.

V usage is TRBV9 and J usage is TRBJ2-7; 7 bases match TRBD1. Trimming took 4 bases from V and 2 from J; bases not matched to a gene: 6. The V gene's germline CDR1 is SGDLS and CDR2 YYNGEE. This CDR3 has 14 residues. The CDR3 loop is CASSKTGLAYEQYF. The CDR3 coding sequence is TGTGCCAGCAGCAAGACAGGGCTAGCCTACGAGCAGTACTTC.

This clone has more than one count but fewer than ten. The chain employs TRBV12-3 or TRBV12-4 and TRBJ2-7, with D hard to call. This CDR3 is built from 11 residues. V lost 6 bases, J lost 4 bases, and 7 bases lay in between. The CDR3 DNA reads TGTGCCAGCAGCGTGACGTACGAGCAGTACTTC. It specifies CASSVTYEQYF.

Sample share makes this clone medium-sized. One end of the junction varies from germline; a read error may be responsible. The sample has other DNA sequences that encode this CDR3 too. The chain links TRBV30 to TRBJ2-7, with 7 bases aligning to TRBD1. The CDR3 contains 14 residues. Germline V gene lookup returns CDR1 GTSNPN and CDR2 SVGIG (reference sequence). Written as DNA, the CDR3 is TGTGCCTGGAGTGTAGCAGGGACAGCCTATGAGCAGTACTTC. This gives the protein CAWSVAGTAYEQYF. Together with reference TRBV30 and TRBJ2-7, the CDR3 gives the full variable domain: SQTIHQWPATLVQPVGSPLSLECTVEGTSNPNLYWYRQAAGRGLQLLFYSVGIGQISSEVPQNLSASRPQDRQFILSSKKLLLSDSGFYLCAWSVAGTAYEQYFGPGTRLTVT.

This clone is termed medium-sized. This chain joins TRBV6-1 and TRBJ1-1, with D tentatively TRBD1 (5 bases). V gave up 3 bases and J gave up 1 base, with 9 bases separating them. Germline CDR1 MNHNS, CDR2 SASEGT. CDR3 length: 14 residues. This CDR3 reads CASSEGTENTEAFF. The CDR3 region has the DNA TGTGCCAGCAGTGAGGGGACGGAGAACACTGAAGCTTTCTTT.

The V and J genes are TRBV20-1 and TRBJ2-1; TRBD2 aligns across 10 bases. This CDR3 has 15 residues. Per germline, CDR1 DFQATT and CDR2 SNEGSKA (reference sequence). Trimming took 4 bases from V and 6 from J; bases not matched to a gene: 9. The CDR3 loop reads CSAIPGTSEINEQFF. Here the CDR3 DNA reads TGCAGTGCTATACCCGGGACTAGCGAAATCAATGAGCAGTTCTTC.

This clone was counted between two and nine times. The chain recombines TRBV27 with TRBJ2-1, with D hard to call. Per germline, CDR1 MNHEY and CDR2 SMNVEV (reference sequence). Trimming stripped 4 bases from V and 5 bases from J, with 12 bases between. The CDR3 is made up of 14 amino acids. The CDR3 region has the DNA TGTGCCAGCAGTTCTGCAGTTACCGACAATGAGCAGTTCTTC. Translating gives CASSSAVTDNEQFF.

This chain uses TRBV20-1 with TRBJ1-1, with D unclear. The CDR3 covers 13 residues. The ends were cut back, 0 bases at V and 6 bases at J, with 11 bases in the middle. Germline lookup yields CDR1 DFQATT and CDR2 SNEGSKA (reference sequence). The CDR3 nucleotides read TGCAGTGCTAGAGAGGGCAGCATCGCTGAAGCTTTCTTT. Amino acid sequence: CSAREGSIAEAFF.

The chain is built from TRBV10-3 and TRBJ2-7; D unresolved. The V gene lost 11 bases and the J gene lost 7 bases, with 30 bases spanning the gap. The CDR3 covers 16 residues. Per the germline V gene, CDR1 is ENHRY and CDR2 is SYGVKD. The DNA of the CDR3 is TGTGCCTCCGGCCTCGGCGCGATTGCCACGGTGGGGGAGCAGTACTTC. Translating it yields CASGLGAIATVGEQYF.

This clone is labeled as medium-sized. The chain carries TRBV25-1 and TRBJ2-3; D might be TRBD2 (6 bases). V lost 3 bases and J lost 1, with 8 bases in between. The CDR3 covers 14 residues. Looked up from germline, CDR1 is MGHDK and CDR2 is SYGVNS. The CDR3 is CASSEGGGTDTQYF. CDR3 sequence (DNA): TGTGCCAGCAGTGAGGGGGGAGGCACAGATACGCAGTATTTT. The full variable domain, with the rest looked up from reference TRBV25-1 and TRBJ2-3, is EADIYQTPRYLVIGTGKKITLECSQTMGHDKMYWYQQDPGMELHLIHYSYGVNSTEKGDLSSESTVSRIRTEHFPLTLESARPSHTSQYLCASSEGGGTDTQYFGPGTRLTVL.

In its sample, this clone is medium-sized. V gene TRBV12-3 or TRBV12-4 combines with J gene TRBJ2-5; D possibly matches TRBD1 or TRBD2 (6 bases each). There are 14 residues in the CDR3. The germline V and J ends were trimmed by 6 bases and 5 bases, with 16 bases remaining between them. DNA for the CDR3: TGTGCCAGCAGGTCGGGGGCGACCTCGGAGACCCAGTACTTC. As protein: CASRSGATSETQYF.

The chain links TRBV20-1 to TRBJ1-6; 10 bases are shared with TRBD1. CDR3 size: 16 residues. With 5 bases clipped from V and 10 bases from J, the junction kept 14 bases outside the gene matches. Per germline, CDR1 DFQATT and CDR2 SNEGSKA (reference sequence). Written as DNA, the CDR3 is TGCAGTGCTGAGCATGGGGACAGGGGTTTAGGCTCACCCCTCCACTTT. It specifies CSAEHGDRGLGSPLHF.

This clone was found a few times. V gene TRBV6-1 combines with J gene TRBJ2-7; 7 bases align to TRBD1. V was pared by 6 bases and J by 4 bases, with 9 bases of the junction left unmatched. Germline V gene lookup returns CDR1 MNHNS and CDR2 SASEGT. The CDR3 extends over 14 amino acids. The CDR3: CASSKTGYRYEQYV. CDR3 DNA sequence: TGTGCCAGCAGCAAGACAGGGTATAGGTACGAGCAGTACGTC.